A selection of T cell receptor beta chains follows, all from one sample in a study of cytomegalovirus exposure and HLA in healthy donors. Using immunoSEQ multiplex PCR, the repertoire was profiled, and TCRdb retains in-frame clones only, with some absent. The sample lists some 210,000 clones, 70% to 80% occurring once. Sequencing used PBMCs. The receptor source for this set is a woman under 40 in good health and CMV-seropositive. Both conserved end residues are part of each CDR3. The order of the fields is clone size, J gene, V gene, D gene, CDR3 DNA, CDR3 protein. D genes are given only for firm matches. Expanded clones get a size class; other rows say once, few or many, or leave the size out.

size: NA; J: TRBJ1-4; V: TRBV28; D: TRBD1; DNA: TGTGCCAGCAGAGCCGGGACAGGGGGTGCGACTAATGAAAAACTGTTTTTT; CDR3: CASRAGTGGATNEKLFF
size: NA; J: TRBJ1-2; V: TRBV5-4; D: NA; DNA: TGTGCCAGCAGCCAAAACAGGGCTGGCTACACCTTC; CDR3: CASSQNRAGYTF
size: NA; J: TRBJ2-7; V: TRBV4-1; D: NA; DNA: TGCGCCAGCAGCCAAGTAAATGGGAGAGGGTACGAGCAGTACTTC; CDR3: CASSQVNGRGYEQYF
size: NA; J: TRBJ2-1; V: TRBV5-6; D: NA; DNA: TGTGCCAGCAGCACCTTAGCGGAGCGCTCCTACAATGAGCAGTTCTTC; CDR3: CASSTLAERSYNEQFF
size: few; J: TRBJ1-1; V: TRBV27; D: TRBD1; DNA: TGTGCCAGCAGTTTCGGACAGGGGAACACTGAAGCTTTCTTT; CDR3: CASSFGQGNTEAFF
size: few; J: TRBJ1-3; V: TRBV10-3; D: NA; DNA: TGTGCCATCAGCGACCGAGGGATAGGTTCTGGAAACACCATATATTTT; CDR3: CAISDRGIGSGNTIYF
size: NA; J: TRBJ1-2; V: TRBV23-1; D: TRBD1; DNA: TGCGCCAGCAGTCAATCGAACAGGGGCCAGGGCTACACCTTC; CDR3: CASSQSNRGQGYTF
size: NA; J: TRBJ2-7; V: TRBV14; D: NA; DNA: TGTGCCAGCAGCCCCCTCGACACTGGAATTCTCTACGAGCAGTACTTC; CDR3: CASSPLDTGILYEQYF
size: once; J: TRBJ2-5; V: TRBV25-1; D: NA; DNA: TGTGCCAGCAGTGAAGGCGGGCGGGAGACCCAGTACTTC; CDR3: CASSEGGRETQYF
size: NA; J: TRBJ2-5; V: TRBV5-1; D: TRBD1; DNA: TGCGCCAGCAGCCCGCCCGGGGGACAGGGGGAGACCCAGTACTTC; CDR3: CASSPPGGQGETQYF
size: NA; J: TRBJ1-6; V: TRBV2; D: NA; DNA: TGTGCCAGCATAGGTACAGGGACACGGGGTAATTCACCCCTCCACTTT; CDR3: CASIGTGTRGNSPLHF
size: NA; J: TRBJ2-5; V: TRBV6-5; D: NA; DNA: TGTGCCAGCACCCTACAGGGCTCGGGGACCCAGTACTTC; CDR3: CASTLQGSGTQYF
size: NA; J: TRBJ2-3; V: TRBV18; D: TRBD2; DNA: TGTGCCAGCTCGCGACGACTAGTTAGCGGGAGAAGTACAGATACGCAGTATTTT; CDR3: CASSRRLVSGRSTDTQYF
size: NA; J: TRBJ1-1; V: TRBV11-3; D: TRBD1; DNA: TGTGCCAGCAGCTCACAGGGGCAGAACACTGAAGCTTTCTTT; CDR3: CASSSQGQNTEAFF
size: NA; J: TRBJ2-7; V: TRBV18; D: NA; DNA: TGTGCCAGCTCACCATACGATAGGTGGGGCGGGGTCCCCTCCTACGAGCAGTACTTC; CDR3: CASSPYDRWGGVPSYEQYF
size: NA; J: TRBJ1-1; V: TRBV2; D: NA; DNA: TGTGCCAGCAGGACCAGAGCTGATGTGAGGACTGAAGCTTTCTTT; CDR3: CASRTRADVRTEAFF
size: NA; J: TRBJ1-1; V: TRBV7-2; D: NA; DNA: TGTGCCAGCAGCTTAGATCGGGGGGGGACTGAAGCTTTCTTT; CDR3: CASSLDRGGTEAFF
size: NA; J: TRBJ2-7; V: TRBV7-6; D: TRBD2; DNA: TGTGCCAGCAGCTTAGCGCCTAGCGGGAGGAAGGCGGGCGAGCAGTACTTC; CDR3: CASSLAPSGRKAGEQYF
size: few; J: TRBJ1-4; V: TRBV7-9; D: TRBD1; DNA: TGTGCCAGCAGCTTAAAGGCAGGGGGGAGTGAAAAACTGTTTTTT; CDR3: CASSLKAGGSEKLFF
size: NA; J: TRBJ2-3; V: TRBV10-3; D: NA; DNA: TGTGCCATCAGATACCAGGAGGCAGATACGCAGTATTTT; CDR3: CAIRYQEADTQYF
size: NA; J: TRBJ2-2; V: TRBV30; D: TRBD1; DNA: TGTGCCTGGAGTGTTTATCCACAGGGGGCCACCGGGGAGCTGTTTTTT; CDR3: CAWSVYPQGATGELFF
size: NA; J: TRBJ2-5; V: TRBV5-1; D: NA; DNA: TGCGCCAGCAGCTTTTCTAGCGACCAAGAGACCCAGTACTTC; CDR3: CASSFSSDQETQYF